This is a list of T cell receptor beta chains from one sample in a study of human T cells and chemical hapten exposure. TCRdb ran MiXCR on the RACE reads and lists one entry per CDR3 protein. The sample has tens of thousands of distinct CDR3 sequences; approximately 7.4% are singletons. Sequencing used whole blood. The receptors come from a human donor in good health. Some clones in this sample may be carry-over from other donors' samples. Each CDR3 is given with its conserved first and last residue. A D gene is named only where the DNA matches it firmly. Some rows mark clone size as missing; the rest say once, few, many or name a class of expanded clone.

many	TRBD1	TRBV7-2	TRBJ1-5	TGTGCCAGCAGCACACAGGGGGGAGGCGGCAATCAGCCCCAGCATTTT	CASSTQGGGGNQPQHF
few	TRBD1	TRBV18	TRBJ1-2	TGTGCCAGCTCACCTGGACAGGGGGATGGCTACACCTTC	CASSPGQGDGYTF
few	TRBD1	TRBV7-9	TRBJ1-2	TGTGCCAGCAGCGGAGGGCGAGGGGGCGGCTACACCTTC	CASSGGRGGGYTF
few	NA	TRBV6-5	TRBJ1-2	TGTGCCAGCAGTCACGGAGAATATGGCTACACCTTC	CASSHGEYGYTF
NA	NA	TRBV4-1	TRBJ2-5	TGCGCCAGCAGCCGAACTCCTAGGGGGGGCCTACAAGAGACCCAGTACTTC	CASSRTPRGGLQETQYF
many	NA	TRBV6-2/TRBV6-3	TRBJ2-3	TGTGCCAGCAGGCCGAGCACAGATACGCAGTATTTT	CASRPSTDTQYF
many	TRBD2	TRBV6-6	TRBJ2-1	TGTGCCAGCACCCACTCGGGACTAGCGGGGGTTGAGCAGTTCTTC	CASTHSGLAGVEQFF
many	TRBD2	TRBV12-3/TRBV12-4	TRBJ2-3	TGTGCCAGCAGTCTGATGGGACTAGCGGGAGCGGGAGATACGCAGTATTTT	CASSLMGLAGAGDTQYF
few	TRBD1	TRBV10-3	TRBJ2-5	TGTGCCATCAAATCATCAGGGACAGGGGAGGGGGAGACCCAGTACTTC	CAIKSSGTGEGETQYF
NA	TRBD2	TRBV7-6	TRBJ2-3	TGTGCCAGCAGCTTACCCAGAGCGGGAGGGCCAAAAGATACGCAGTATTTT	CASSLPRAGGPKDTQYF
NA	TRBD1	TRBV6-6	TRBJ2-3	TGTGCCAGCAGTCTGTCGGACAGAGGGGGCCCAGATACGCAGTATTTT	CASSLSDRGGPDTQYF
many	NA	TRBV29-1	TRBJ1-1	TGCAGCGTTGGGGGTACAAGGGAAGCTTTCTTT	CSVGGTREAFF
few	TRBD1	TRBV3-1	TRBJ1-5	TGTGCCAGCAGCCAGTACGGGACAGGGGGAGATCAGCCCCAGCATTTT	CASSQYGTGGDQPQHF
many	NA	TRBV2	TRBJ2-2	TGTGCCAGCAAGAAGAACGCGAACACCGGGGAGCTGTTTTTT	CASKKNANTGELFF
many	TRBD2	TRBV12-3/TRBV12-4	TRBJ2-1	TGTGCCACCCGACCCGGGACTAGCTCCTACAATGAGCAGTTCTTC	CATRPGTSSYNEQFF
many	TRBD1	TRBV28	TRBJ1-2	TGTGCCAGCACAGGGGGCGAGGACTATGGCTACACCTTC	CASTGGEDYGYTF
many	NA	TRBV28	TRBJ1-1	TGTGCCAGCAGTTTGAACGGGCGCACTGAAGCTTTCTTT	CASSLNGRTEAFF
many	NA	TRBV10-3	TRBJ2-3	TGTGCCACCAACAGGGACGGAGATACGCAGTATTTT	CATNRDGDTQYF
few	NA	TRBV5-1	TRBJ2-1	TGCGCCAGCAGCTTGGTTGGGGCAGGGAGCTCCTACAATGAGCAGTTCTTC	CASSLVGAGSSYNEQFF
many	NA	TRBV2	TRBJ2-1	TGTGCCAGCAGTGGAAGCGGCACCTCCCGCAATGAGCAGTTCTTC	CASSGSGTSRNEQFF
many	NA	TRBV20-1	TRBJ2-5	TGCAGTGCCCCAAGGGCAGGAGAGACCCAGTACTTC	CSAPRAGETQYF
few	NA	TRBV14	TRBJ2-3	TGTGCCAGCAGCCTCCGGGGCCGAAGCACAGATACGCAGTATTTT	CASSLRGRSTDTQYF
many	TRBD2	TRBV7-9	TRBJ2-3	TGTGCCAGCAGCCCCCCGACTAGCGGGACCTCAGATACGCAGTATTTT	CASSPPTSGTSDTQYF
few	TRBD2	TRBV7-2	TRBJ2-2	TGTGCCAGCAGCTTTAGCGGGAGACTTGGGGAGCTGTTTTTT	CASSFSGRLGELFF
few	NA	TRBV7-2	TRBJ1-1	TGTGCCAGCAGCTTATCTTCGTCCCCGGGGGATAACACTGAAGCTTTCTTT	CASSLSSSPGDNTEAFF
many	NA	TRBV7-2	TRBJ2-7	TGTGCCAGCAGCCGTGAGGGGGGGCCCTACGAGCAGTACTTC	CASSREGGPYEQYF
NA	TRBD1	TRBV28	TRBJ1-5	TGTGCCAGCACCGACAGGGTAGGCAATCAGCCCCAGCATTTT	CASTDRVGNQPQHF
NA	NA	TRBV12-3/TRBV12-4	TRBJ2-2	TGTGCCAGCAGTTTACGGTTGAGGACGTCCGGGGAGCTGTTTTTT	CASSLRLRTSGELFF
many	TRBD2	TRBV10-3	TRBJ2-3	TGTGCCATCAGTCTAAGCGGGACCCTTAGCACAGATACGCAGTATTTT	CAISLSGTLSTDTQYF
few	NA	TRBV5-1	TRBJ2-6	TGCGCCAGCAGCTTAATAATCTCTGGGGCCAACGTCCTGACTTTC	CASSLIISGANVLTF
many	NA	TRBV29-1	TRBJ1-6	TGCAGCGTCCGGACGGATCCTAATTCACCCCTCCACTTT	CSVRTDPNSPLHF
NA	NA	TRBV14	TRBJ2-1	TGTGCCAGCAGCCAAGATTGGGGGCTCAGGGATGAGCAGTTCTTC	CASSQDWGLRDEQFF
NA	NA	TRBV7-2	TRBJ2-3	TGTGCCAGCAGCTACTATAGCGGCACAGATACGCAGTATTTT	CASSYYSGTDTQYF
NA	NA	TRBV6-2/TRBV6-3	TRBJ1-5	TGTGCCAGCAGTAACACCAGGGGTGAGCCCCAGCATTTT	CASSNTRGEPQHF
few	TRBD1	TRBV29-1	TRBJ2-2	TGCAGCGTCGCTAGGACAGGGAACACCGGGGAGCTGTTTTTT	CSVARTGNTGELFF
many	NA	TRBV11-2	TRBJ2-6	TGTGCCAGCAGCTTAGGTCCAGTCAGCTCTGGGGCCAACGTCCTGACTTTC	CASSLGPVSSGANVLTF
once	NA	TRBV5-8	TRBJ2-7	TGTGCCAGCAGCCCGCCGGTCTACGAGCAGTACTTC	CASSPPVYEQYF
NA	NA	TRBV28	TRBJ2-7	TGTGCCAGCACCAGACAAGGTGGGGTTCTCACCTACGAGCAGTACTTC	CASTRQGGVLTYEQYF
NA	TRBD2	TRBV11-2	TRBJ2-5	TGTGCCAGCACACTAGCGGGGGGGCCCCCGGAGACCCAGTACTTC	CASTLAGGPPETQYF
NA	TRBD1	TRBV20-1	TRBJ1-1	TGCAGTAACCCGGGACAGGGTCTCAACACTGAAGCTTTCTTT	CSNPGQGLNTEAFF
many	NA	TRBV29-1	TRBJ1-1	TGCAGCGTTGACGGAGGGTCAGGGAGTACTGAAGCTTTCTTT	CSVDGGSGSTEAFF
few	TRBD1	TRBV20-1	TRBJ2-1	TGCAGTGCTCCGGGACAGGGGAGCGGCAATGAGCAGTTCTTC	CSAPGQGSGNEQFF
many	NA	TRBV29-1	TRBJ2-6	TGCAGCGTTGATGCAGCACCTGGGGCCAACGTCCTGACTTTC	CSVDAAPGANVLTF
few	NA	TRBV12-3/TRBV12-4	TRBJ1-5	TGTGCCAGCAGTTTTGGGAGCAGGCTGAATCAGCCCCAGCATTTT	CASSFGSRLNQPQHF
NA	TRBD2	TRBV5-4	TRBJ2-3	TGTGCCAGCAGCTCTCAGCGGGGGGCCGCTGGCACAGATACGCAGTATTTT	CASSSQRGAAGTDTQYF